This T cell receptor beta chain was captured in a study of blood T cell repertoires in COVID-19. V lost 7 bases to trimming and J lost 7 bases, with 11 bases between them. The germline V gene has CDR1 MNHNY and CDR2 SVGAGI (reference sequence). The CDR3 length is 11 residues. All enrollees were about 18 to 90 years old and from about 25 US areas. Cohort placement rested on clinical history that participants reported themselves. Two negative PCRs, clearance, or symptom resolution characterized the recovered Cohort 3 donors. The authors' processing: Quantification of nucleated cells was approximated via reference gene primer amplification. Sequenced by immunoSEQ multiplex PCR; TCRdb stores in-frame clones only, minus some. D and trimming were read from the DNA, whereas the V and J calls and clone size are those reported in that table. The data show around 310,000 clones, 75% to 90% seen once.

Sequencing input: PBMCs or T cells enriched from blood (not recorded which). V is TRBV6-6 and J is TRBJ2-7, with TRBD2 as a possible D gene (6 bases). The receptor's source is a woman aged 40-49 years who had recovered from COVID-19. The CDR3 is CASIQGGEQYF. In DNA form, the CDR3 reads TGTGCCAGCATTCAAGGAGGGGAGCAGTACTTC.